This is a list of T cell receptor beta chains from one sample in a study of CD8+CD57+ T cells in acquired aplastic anemia. TCRdb ran MiXCR on the reads and lists one entry per CDR3 protein. In the table there are 300,000 or so distinct CDR3 sequences, 55% to 60% of which are singletons. Source material: sorted CD4+, CD8+, or CD8+CD57+ T cells (not recorded which) from PBMCs. These receptors came from a human donor with severe aplastic anemia or a healthy control (not recorded which). Both conserved end residues are part of each CDR3. The D gene is left open where the match is weak. For some rows the clone size is stated as once, few or many, or as a class when expanded; others skip it.

J,size,V,D,CDR3,DNA
TRBJ2-2,NA,TRBV2,NA,CASSHGAGELFF,TGTGCCAGCAGCCACGGGGCCGGGGAGCTGTTTTTT
TRBJ2-7,few,TRBV29-1,TRBD1,CSVEGGETGGSYEQYF,TGCAGCGTTGAAGGTGGAGAGACAGGGGGCAGTTACGAGCAGTACTTC
TRBJ1-6,NA,TRBV2,NA,CASSEAGWSPLHF,TGTGCCAGCAGTGAGGCGGGGTGGTCACCCCTCCACTTT
TRBJ2-2,NA,TRBV19,NA,CASRPDNTGELFF,TGTGCCAGTAGGCCCGATAACACCGGGGAGCTGTTTTTT
TRBJ2-7,NA,TRBV7-9,TRBD1,CASSFPGQVLEQYF,TGTGCCAGCAGCTTCCCGGGACAGGTTCTCGAGCAGTACTTC
TRBJ2-1,NA,TRBV14,TRBD2,CASSPLVGAGVAFF,TGTGCCAGCAGCCCCCTAGTAGGAGCGGGGGTCGCGTTCTTC
TRBJ2-6,many,TRBV19,NA,CASSILGGSGANVLTF,TGTGCCAGTAGTATATTAGGGGGCTCTGGGGCCAACGTCCTGACTTTC
TRBJ2-7,NA,TRBV6-5,NA,CASSLRQYYEQYF,TGTGCCAGCAGCTTGAGACAGTACTACGAGCAGTACTTC
TRBJ1-1,NA,TRBV10-3,NA,CASAGQDMNTEAFF,TGTGCCAGCGCGGGACAAGACATGAACACTGAAGCTTTCTTT
TRBJ2-1,many,TRBV13,NA,CASSPRGGSDNEQFF,TGTGCCAGCAGCCCACGCGGGGGCTCGGACAATGAGCAGTTCTTC
TRBJ1-5,many,TRBV6-2/TRBV6-3,TRBD1,CASSLQGVNQPQHF,TGTGCCAGCAGTCTACAGGGGGTCAATCAGCCCCAGCATTTT
TRBJ1-2,NA,TRBV11-2,NA,CASSLEGQGYGYTF,TGTGCCAGCAGCTTAGAAGGCCAGGGCTATGGCTACACCTTC
TRBJ2-5,NA,TRBV7-9,TRBD2,CASSLATDRGAQYF,TGTGCCAGCAGCTTAGCGACGGACCGGGGGGCCCAGTACTTC
TRBJ2-7,NA,TRBV20-1,NA,CSARDPQGNYEQYF,TGCAGTGCTAGAGATCCGCAAGGTAACTACGAGCAGTACTTC
TRBJ1-6,NA,TRBV6-2/TRBV6-3,NA,CASKSQGPNLHF,TGTGCCAGCAAATCCCAGGGCCCTAACCTCCACTTT
TRBJ1-6,once,TRBV5-1,NA,CASSSGQIDSPLHF,TGCGCCAGCAGCTCGGGACAAATTGATTCACCCCTCCACTTT
TRBJ2-4,few,TRBV28,TRBD2,CASSPMGIGGAHIQYF,TGTGCCAGCAGTCCCATGGGGATCGGGGGGGCGCACATTCAGTACTTC
TRBJ2-7,NA,TRBV2,NA,CASRAGATDEQYF,TGTGCCAGCAGGGCGGGGGCCACGGACGAGCAGTACTTC
TRBJ1-1,many,TRBV12-3/TRBV12-4,TRBD1,CASSFDRVAFF,TGTGCCAGCAGTTTCGACAGGGTAGCTTTCTTT
TRBJ1-4,few,TRBV18,TRBD1,CASSPYRGLREKLFF,TGTGCCAGCTCACCCTACAGGGGTTTACGTGAAAAACTGTTTTTT
TRBJ2-1,few,TRBV29-1,NA,CSVGVSGLNSYNEQFF,TGCAGCGTTGGTGTGTCAGGGCTAAATTCATACAATGAGCAGTTCTTC
TRBJ2-1,once,TRBV5-1,TRBD2,CASSFAGVGDNEQFF,TGCGCCAGCAGCTTTGCGGGAGTGGGTGACAATGAGCAGTTCTTC
TRBJ1-2,NA,TRBV9,TRBD1,CASSVGGGQGVNGYTF,TGTGCCAGCAGCGTAGGCGGGGGACAGGGGGTTAATGGCTACACCTTC
TRBJ2-3,NA,TRBV10-3,TRBD2,CAIRASSGRADDTQCF,TGTGCCATCAGGGCAAGTAGCGGGAGGGCCGACGATACGCAGTGTTTT
TRBJ2-2,once,TRBV10-1,TRBD1,CASSRTGRNTGELFF,TGCGCCAGCAGTCGGACAGGGCGGAACACCGGGGAGCTGTTTTTT